This T cell receptor beta chain was found in a study of cytomegalovirus exposure and HLA in healthy donors. Study-level background: T cells numbering around 180 million yielded some 100 million unique TCR beta sequences in an earlier analysis.

As for this clone: Its antigen is unknown.

Study-level findings and limits: Presence/absence analyses rested on an assumption that sequencing depth was roughly uniform across donors. For most subjects, TCR beta sequences were reported to predict HLA-A and HLA-B alleles with accuracy.

Trimming stripped 7 bases from V and 2 bases from J, with 12 bases between. There are 13 residues in the CDR3. Per the germline V gene, CDR1 is SNHLY and CDR2 is FYNNEI. PCR primers comprised 60 Vbeta and 13 Jbeta primers. Assay: immunoSEQ multiplex PCR; the TCRdb copy retains only in-frame clones and omits some. Its listing shows more than 30,000 clones. The chain couples TRBV2 to TRBJ2-7; perhaps TRBD1 as D (6 bases). The sequence came from a man in his forties in good health and CMV-seropositive. Sequencing was carried out using PBMCs. The CDR3 region is CASKGVGTYEQYF. In DNA, the CDR3 is TGTGCCAGCAAGGGGGTCGGGACCTACGAGCAGTACTTC.